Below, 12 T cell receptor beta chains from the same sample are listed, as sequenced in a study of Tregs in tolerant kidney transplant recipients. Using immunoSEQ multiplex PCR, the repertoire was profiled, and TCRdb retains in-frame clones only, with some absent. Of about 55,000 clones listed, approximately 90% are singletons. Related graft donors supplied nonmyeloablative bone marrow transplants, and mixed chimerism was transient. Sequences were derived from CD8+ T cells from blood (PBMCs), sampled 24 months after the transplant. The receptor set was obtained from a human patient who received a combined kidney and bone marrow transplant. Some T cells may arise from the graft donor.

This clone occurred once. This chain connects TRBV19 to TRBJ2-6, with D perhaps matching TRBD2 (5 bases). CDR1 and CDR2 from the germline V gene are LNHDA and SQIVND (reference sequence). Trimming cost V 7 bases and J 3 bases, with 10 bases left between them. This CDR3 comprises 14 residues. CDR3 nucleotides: TGTGCCAGTACCGGACTGGGTGGGGCCAACGTCCTGACTTTC. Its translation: CASTGLGGANVLTF.

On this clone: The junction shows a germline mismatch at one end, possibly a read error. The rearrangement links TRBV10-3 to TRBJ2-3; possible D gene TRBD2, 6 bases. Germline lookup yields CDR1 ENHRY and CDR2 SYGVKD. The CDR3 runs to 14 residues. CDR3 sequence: CAISDFGRDLVTDF. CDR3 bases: TGTGCCATCAGTGACTTCGGAAGGGACTTGGTTACGGATTTT.

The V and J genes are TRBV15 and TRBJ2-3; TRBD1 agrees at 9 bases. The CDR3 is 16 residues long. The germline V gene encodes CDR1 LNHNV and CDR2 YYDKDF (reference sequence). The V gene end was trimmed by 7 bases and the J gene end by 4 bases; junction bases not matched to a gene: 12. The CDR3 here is CATTRGYRGPPDTQYF. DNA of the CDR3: TGTGCCACCACTCGGGGATACAGGGGGCCTCCAGATACGCAGTATTTT.

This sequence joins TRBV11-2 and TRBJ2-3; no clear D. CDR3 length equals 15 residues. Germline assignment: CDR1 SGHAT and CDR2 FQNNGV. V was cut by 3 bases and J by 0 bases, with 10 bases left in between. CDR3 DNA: TGTGCCAGCAGCTTCAACCGGTTTAGCACAGATACGCAGTATTTT. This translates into CASSFNRFSTDTQYF.

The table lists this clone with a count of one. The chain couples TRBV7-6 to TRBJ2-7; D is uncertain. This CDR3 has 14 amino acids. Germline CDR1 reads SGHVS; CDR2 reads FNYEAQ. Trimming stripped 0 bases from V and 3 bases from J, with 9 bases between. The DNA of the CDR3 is TGTGCCAGCAGCTTAGCCGGAGAGTTCTACGAGCAGTACTTC. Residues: CASSLAGEFYEQYF.

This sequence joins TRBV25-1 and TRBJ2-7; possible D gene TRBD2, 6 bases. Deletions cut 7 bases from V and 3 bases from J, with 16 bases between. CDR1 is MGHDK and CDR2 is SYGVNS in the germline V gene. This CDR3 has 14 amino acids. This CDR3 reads CASMVRESYYEQYF. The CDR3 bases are TGTGCCAGCATGGTTCGGGAGTCCTACTACGAGCAGTACTTC.

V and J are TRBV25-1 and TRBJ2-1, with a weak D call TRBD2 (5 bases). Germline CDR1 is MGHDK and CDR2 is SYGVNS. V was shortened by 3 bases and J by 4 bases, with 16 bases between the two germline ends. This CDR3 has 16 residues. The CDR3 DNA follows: TGTGCCAGCAGTGAGAGTCCTAGCACTCTTTACAATGAGCAGTTCTTC. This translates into CASSESPSTLYNEQFF.

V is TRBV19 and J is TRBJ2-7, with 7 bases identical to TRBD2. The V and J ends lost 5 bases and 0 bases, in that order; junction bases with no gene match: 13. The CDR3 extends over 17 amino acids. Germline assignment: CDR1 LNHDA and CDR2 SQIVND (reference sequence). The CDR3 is CASSLNGASGYSYEQYF. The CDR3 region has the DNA TGTGCCAGTAGTCTCAACGGGGCTAGCGGATACTCCTACGAGCAGTACTTC.

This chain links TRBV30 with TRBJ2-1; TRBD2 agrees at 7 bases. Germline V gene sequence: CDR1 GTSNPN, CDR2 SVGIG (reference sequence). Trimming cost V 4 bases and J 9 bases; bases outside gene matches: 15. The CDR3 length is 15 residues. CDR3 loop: CAWIGRSEGGAEQFF. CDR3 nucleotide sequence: TGTGCCTGGATAGGACGTAGTGAGGGAGGGGCTGAGCAGTTCTTC.

The CDR3 region is CATSRGSYNSPLHF. The CDR3 DNA reads TGTGCCACCTCTAGGGGTTCCTATAATTCACCCCTCCACTTT. The chain carries TRBV27 and TRBJ1-6; tentatively, D is TRBD1 (5 bases). CDR1 and CDR2 from the germline V gene are MNHEY and SMNVEV (reference sequence). The CDR3 is 14 residues long. Trimming removed 10 bases from V and 1 base from J, with 11 bases in between.

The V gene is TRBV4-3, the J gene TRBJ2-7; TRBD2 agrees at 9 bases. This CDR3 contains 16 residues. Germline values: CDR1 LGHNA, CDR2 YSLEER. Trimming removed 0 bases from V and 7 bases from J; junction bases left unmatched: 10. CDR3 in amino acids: CASSQDRLAGRVEQYF. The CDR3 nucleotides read TGCGCCAGCAGCCAAGATCGGCTAGCGGGGCGGGTGGAGCAGTACTTC.

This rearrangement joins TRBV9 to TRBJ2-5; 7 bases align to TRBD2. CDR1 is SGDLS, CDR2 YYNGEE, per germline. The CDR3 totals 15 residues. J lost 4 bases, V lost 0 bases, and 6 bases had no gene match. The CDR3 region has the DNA TGTGCCAGCAGCGTAGAATCGGGGGGACGAGAGACCCAGTACTTC. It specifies CASSVESGGRETQYF.